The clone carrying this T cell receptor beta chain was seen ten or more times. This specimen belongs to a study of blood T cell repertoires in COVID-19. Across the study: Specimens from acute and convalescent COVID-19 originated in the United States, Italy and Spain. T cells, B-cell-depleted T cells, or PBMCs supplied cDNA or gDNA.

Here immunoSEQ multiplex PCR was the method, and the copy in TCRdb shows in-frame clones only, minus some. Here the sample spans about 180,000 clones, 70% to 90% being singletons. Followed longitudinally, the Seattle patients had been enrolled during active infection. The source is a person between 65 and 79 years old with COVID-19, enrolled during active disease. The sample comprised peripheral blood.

The CDR3 spells CASSPAGTNYEQYF. Written as DNA, the CDR3 is TGTGCCAGCAGCCCGGCCGGGACTAACTACGAGCAGTACTTC. V gene TRBV3-1 (or the pseudogene TRBV3-2) combines with J gene TRBJ2-7; TRBD2 aligns across 7 bases. Germline loops: CDR1 LGHDT, CDR2 YNNKEL (reference sequence). Losses at the gene ends were 4 bases for V and 3 bases for J; bases not matched to a gene: 6. The length of the CDR3 is 14 residues.